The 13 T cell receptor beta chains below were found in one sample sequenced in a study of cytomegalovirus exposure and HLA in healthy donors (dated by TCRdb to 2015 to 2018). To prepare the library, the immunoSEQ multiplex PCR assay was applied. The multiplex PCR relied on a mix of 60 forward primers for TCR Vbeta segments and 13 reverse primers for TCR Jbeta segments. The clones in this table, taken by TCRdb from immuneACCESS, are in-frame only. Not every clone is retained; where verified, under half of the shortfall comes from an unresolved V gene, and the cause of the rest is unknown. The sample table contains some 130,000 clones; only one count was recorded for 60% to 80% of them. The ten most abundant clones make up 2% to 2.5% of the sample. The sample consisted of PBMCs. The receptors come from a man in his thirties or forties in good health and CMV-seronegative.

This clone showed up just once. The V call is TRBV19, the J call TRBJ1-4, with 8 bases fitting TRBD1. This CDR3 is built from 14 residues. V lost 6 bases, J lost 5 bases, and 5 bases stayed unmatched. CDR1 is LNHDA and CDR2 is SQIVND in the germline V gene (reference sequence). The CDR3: CASRGGTGNEKLFF. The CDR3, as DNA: TGTGCCAGTAGGGGCGGGACAGGCAATGAAAAACTGTTTTTT.

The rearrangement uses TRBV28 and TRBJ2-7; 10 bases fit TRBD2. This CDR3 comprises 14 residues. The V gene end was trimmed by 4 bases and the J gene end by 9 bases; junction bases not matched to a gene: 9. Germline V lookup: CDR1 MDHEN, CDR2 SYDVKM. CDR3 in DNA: TGTGCCAGCAGTTCCTCCGGGACTAGCGTACGGCAGTACTTC. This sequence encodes CASSSSGTSVRQYF. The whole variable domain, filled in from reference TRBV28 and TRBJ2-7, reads DVKVTQSSRYLVKRTGEKVFLECVQDMDHENMFWYRQDPGLGLRLIYFSYDVKMKEKGDIPEGYSVSREKKERFSLILESASTNQTSMYLCASSSSGTSVRQYFGPGTRLTVT.

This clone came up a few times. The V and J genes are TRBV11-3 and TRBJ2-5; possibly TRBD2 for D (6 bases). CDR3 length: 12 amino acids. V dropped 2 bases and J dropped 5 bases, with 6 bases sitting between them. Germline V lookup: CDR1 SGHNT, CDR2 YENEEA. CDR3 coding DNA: TGTGCCAGCAGCTTACGGGGGGAGACCCAGTACTTC. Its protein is CASSLRGETQYF. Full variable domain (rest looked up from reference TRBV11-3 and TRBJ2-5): EAGVVQSPRYKIIEKKQPVAFWCNPISGHNTLYWYLQNLGQGPELLIRYENEEAVDDSQLPKDRFSAERLKGVDSTLKIQPAELGDSAVYLCASSLRGETQYFGPGTRLLVL.

The CDR3 spells CASSLGQGNEKLFF. The CDR3 DNA is TGTGCCAGCAGTTTGGGACAGGGGAATGAAAAACTGTTTTTT. V and J are TRBV6-6 and TRBJ1-4, with TRBD1 matching 10 bases. V was pared by 4 bases and J by 5 bases, with 1 base of the junction left unmatched. Germline assignment: CDR1 MNHNY and CDR2 SVGAGI (reference sequence). The CDR3 has 14 amino acids.

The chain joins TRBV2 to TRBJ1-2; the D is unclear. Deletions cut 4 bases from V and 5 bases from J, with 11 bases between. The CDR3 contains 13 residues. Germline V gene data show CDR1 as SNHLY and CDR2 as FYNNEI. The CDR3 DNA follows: TGTGCCAGCAGTGTTAGTCCCTCATATGGCTACACCTTC. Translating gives CASSVSPSYGYTF.

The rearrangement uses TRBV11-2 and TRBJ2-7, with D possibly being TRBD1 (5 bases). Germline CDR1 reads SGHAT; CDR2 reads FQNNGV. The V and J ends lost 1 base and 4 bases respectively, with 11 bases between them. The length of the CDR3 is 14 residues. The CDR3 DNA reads TGTGCCAGCAGCTTAGGGGGCAGGTGGTACGAGCAGTACTTC. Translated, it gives CASSLGGRWYEQYF.

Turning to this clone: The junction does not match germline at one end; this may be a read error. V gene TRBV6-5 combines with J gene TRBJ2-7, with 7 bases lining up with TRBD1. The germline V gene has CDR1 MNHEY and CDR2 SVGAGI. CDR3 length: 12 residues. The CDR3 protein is CAGRQGVAEQYF. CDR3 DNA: TGTGCCGGCAGACAGGGAGTGGCCGAGCAGTACTTC.

CDR3 DNA: TGTGCCAGCAGTTTGTCAGCGCAGAACTCCTACAATGAGCAGTTCTTC. Amino acids: CASSLSAQNSYNEQFF. J is TRBJ2-1 and V is TRBV27, with D uncertain. The germline CDR1 and CDR2 sequences are MNHEY and SMNVEV (reference sequence). The V end lost 3 bases, the J end lost 0 bases, and 12 bases lay between the germline ends. This CDR3 contains 16 residues.

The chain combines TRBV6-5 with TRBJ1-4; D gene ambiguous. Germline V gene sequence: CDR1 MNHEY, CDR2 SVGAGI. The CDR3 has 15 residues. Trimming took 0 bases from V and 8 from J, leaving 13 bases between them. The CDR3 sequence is CASSYSAGISEKLFF. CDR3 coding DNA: TGTGCCAGCAGTTACTCCGCGGGTATTAGCGAAAAACTGTTTTTT.

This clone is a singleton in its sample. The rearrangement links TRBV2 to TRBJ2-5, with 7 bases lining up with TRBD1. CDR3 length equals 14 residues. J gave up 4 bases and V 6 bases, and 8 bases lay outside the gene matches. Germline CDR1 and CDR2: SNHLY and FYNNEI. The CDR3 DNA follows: TGTGCCAGCAGAATTACAGGGGCGGGAGAGACCCAGTACTTC. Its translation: CASRITGAGETQYF.

The CDR3 loop reads CASSSLADSYEQYF. CDR3 nucleotide sequence: TGTGCCAGCAGCTCACTAGCGGACTCCTACGAGCAGTACTTC. The V call is TRBV27, the J call TRBJ2-7; 8 nucleotides agree with TRBD2. Germline loops: CDR1 MNHEY, CDR2 SMNVEV (reference sequence). This CDR3 region has 14 residues. V shed 6 bases and J 0 bases; nucleotides not matched to a gene: 4.

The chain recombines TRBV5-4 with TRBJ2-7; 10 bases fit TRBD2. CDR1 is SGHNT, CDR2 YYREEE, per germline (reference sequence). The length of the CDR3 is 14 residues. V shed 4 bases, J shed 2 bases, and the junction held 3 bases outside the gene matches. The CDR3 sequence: CASSPSGRPYEQYF. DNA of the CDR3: TGTGCCAGCAGCCCTAGCGGGAGACCCTACGAGCAGTACTTC.

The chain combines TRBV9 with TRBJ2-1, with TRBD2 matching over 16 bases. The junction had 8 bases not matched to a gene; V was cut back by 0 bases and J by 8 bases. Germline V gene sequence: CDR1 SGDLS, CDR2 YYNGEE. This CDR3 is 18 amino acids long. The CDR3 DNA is TGTGCCAGCAGCGTAGAAAGAGGGACTAGCGGGAGGGTCTATGAGCAGTTCTTC. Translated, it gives CASSVERGTSGRVYEQFF.